The following is a T cell receptor (beta chain) sequence with its context. Its matching antigen is unknown. UMI-labeled TRB cDNA libraries were prepared by 5' RACE. Reanalyzing the 5' RACE reads, TCRdb keeps one entry per CDR3 protein, without DNA. Its table records 80,000 to 100,000 distinct CDR3 sequences. This sample was taken from a study of CXCR3-negative and CXCR3-positive naive CD8 T cells. Study findings and constraints: CXCR3-positive naive cells carried more hydrophobic TRB CDR3s than CXCR3-negative ones.

This CDR3 spans 15 amino acids. From germline, CDR1 is LNHDA and CDR2 SQIVND (reference sequence). The V call is TRBV19, the J call TRBJ2-5. The sequence derives from a human donor in good health. Some clones in this sample may be carry-over from other donors' samples. Sequencing used naive CXCR3+ CD8+ T cells from blood. Subset denoted: CD45RO-CCR7+CD27+CD95- naive CD8+ T cells expressing CXCR3 (TNR3+). Here the CDR3 reads CASSIWPMNRETQYF.